This T cell receptor beta chain emerged from a study of T cells after yellow fever vaccination. TCRdb fed the 5' RACE reads into MiXCR, producing one record per CDR3 protein. Of approximately 120,000 distinct CDR3 sequences detected, roughly 15% appear once; the ten largest clones hold around 40%. Deletions cut 4 bases from V and 7 bases from J, with 17 bases between. CDR1 and CDR2 (germline): SGHRS, YFSETQ. CDR3 size: 14 residues. The clonotype was recovered from a man between 18 and 29 years old who received the YFV17D yellow fever vaccine. V is TRBV5-1 and J is TRBJ2-5, with D possibly matching TRBD2 (5 bases). The sample in question was CD8+ T cells sorted from PBMCs, obtained 5 days after the yellow fever booster vaccination. This chain's CDR3 is CASSPRAGPGTQYF. CDR3 coding DNA: TGCGCCAGCAGCCCGAGGGCCGGCCCCGGGACCCAGTACTTC.